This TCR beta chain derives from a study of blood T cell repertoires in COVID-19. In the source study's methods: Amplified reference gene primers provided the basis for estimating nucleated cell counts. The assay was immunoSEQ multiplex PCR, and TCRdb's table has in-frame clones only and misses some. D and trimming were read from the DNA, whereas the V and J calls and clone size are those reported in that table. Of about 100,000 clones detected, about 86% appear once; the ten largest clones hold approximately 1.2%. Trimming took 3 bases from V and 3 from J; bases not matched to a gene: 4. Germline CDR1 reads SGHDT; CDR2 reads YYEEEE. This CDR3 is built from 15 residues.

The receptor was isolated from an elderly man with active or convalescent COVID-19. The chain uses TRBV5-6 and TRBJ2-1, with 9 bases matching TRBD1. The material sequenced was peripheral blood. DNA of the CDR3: TGTGCCAGCAGCTACAACAGGGGGCGCTACAATGAGCAGTTCTTC. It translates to CASSYNRGRYNEQFF.